A selection of T cell receptor beta chains follows, all from one sample in a study of T cells in localized non-small cell lung cancer. The data were produced by immunoSEQ multiplex PCR, yet TCRdb's version contains in-frame clones alone and is incomplete. The top ten clones hold about 5.4% of a sample with some 38,000 clones, roughly 85% of them seen once. Material: peripheral blood mononuclear cells, obtained before any cancer treatment. The receptors come from a male donor older than 55 with stage II lung adenocarcinoma. CDR3s include the opening cysteine and the closing phenylalanine or tryptophan. Fields, in order: J gene, V gene, clone size, CDR3 length, D gene, CDR3 DNA, CDR3 protein. D genes are given only for firm matches. The size field is filled for only some rows; it gives once, few, many or a size class.

>TRBJ2-7|TRBV6-1|NA|15|NA
TGTGCCAGCAGGCCTCTGGAGGGGGCGGGATACGAGCAGTACTTC
CASRPLEGAGYEQYF
>TRBJ1-1|TRBV15|NA|12|NA
TGTGCCACCAGCAGAGATACCTCAGGAGCTTTCTTT
CATSRDTSGAFF
>TRBJ1-1|TRBV2|NA|13|NA
TGTGCCAGCAATCCGGAGGGGGGCACTGAAGCTTTCTTT
CASNPEGGTEAFF
>TRBJ1-3|TRBV6-6|NA|14|TRBD1
TGTGCCAGCAACCAGGGGGTGAGGGGAAACACCATATATTTT
CASNQGVRGNTIYF
>TRBJ2-5|TRBV6-6|few|11|NA
TGTGCCAGTGCCGTGGGCGAGACCCAGTACTTC
CASAVGETQYF
>TRBJ2-3|TRBV28|NA|15|NA
TGTGCCAGCAGTTTTGGGGGCTCTAGCACAGATACGCAGTATTTT
CASSFGGSSTDTQYF
>TRBJ2-1|TRBV28|NA|15|TRBD2
TGTGCCAGCAGATACGGGACTAGCGGGGGGTATGAGCAGTTCTTC
CASRYGTSGGYEQFF
>TRBJ2-7|TRBV12-5|NA|13|NA
TGTGCTAGTAGGCAAGGACAGAACTACGAGCAGTACTTC
CASRQGQNYEQYF
>TRBJ2-7|TRBV15|NA|13|NA
TGTGCCACCAGCAGAGATCGGGGGCGCGAGCAGTACTTC
CATSRDRGREQYF
>TRBJ2-2|TRBV5-1|NA|15|NA
TGCGCCAGCAGCTTGAATCAGGGGAACACCGGGGAGCTGTTTTTT
CASSLNQGNTGELFF
>TRBJ2-3|TRBV2|NA|13|NA
TGTGCCAGCAGGGCGAGGAGCACAGATACGCAGTATTTT
CASRARSTDTQYF
>TRBJ1-2|TRBV5-1|NA|13|TRBD1
TGCGCCAGCAGCTGGGCCGGGACAGAAGAGGGCACCTTC
CASSWAGTEEGTF
>TRBJ1-2|TRBV5-6|once|13|NA
TGTGCCAGCAGCTTGTCCAGGGAAGGCGGCTACACCTTC
CASSLSREGGYTF
>TRBJ2-7|TRBV2|NA|19|NA
TGTGCCAGCAGCCTAGAGTCAAGAAGCCCCCGGGACTTAAACTACGAGCAGTACTTC
CASSLESRSPRDLNYEQYF
>TRBJ1-1|TRBV7-8|NA|13|NA
TGTGCCAGCAGCCCACCTAGGGATATCGAAGCTTTCTTT
CASSPPRDIEAFF
>TRBJ1-1|TRBV7-6|NA|13|NA
TGTGCCAGCAGCTTAGAACAGAACACTGAAGCTTTCTTT
CASSLEQNTEAFF
>TRBJ2-7|TRBV9|NA|14|NA
TGTGCCAGCAGCGTAGGAGGGAGTGGTTACGAGCAGTACTTC
CASSVGGSGYEQYF
>TRBJ1-1|TRBV13|NA|14|NA
TGTGCCAGCAGCTTAGGGGCCCGCAACACTGAAGCTTTCTTT
CASSLGARNTEAFF
>TRBJ1-2|TRBV5-1|NA|14|NA
TGCGCCAGCAGCTTGGGTGGGGCTCGGGATGGCTACACCTTC
CASSLGGARDGYTF
>TRBJ1-1|TRBV7-2|NA|14|TRBD1
TGTGCCAGCAGCTTCGGGACAGGGGATGCTGAAGCTTTCTTT
CASSFGTGDAEAFF
>TRBJ2-1|TRBV10-3|NA|12|TRBD2
TGTGCCACCAAGCGGGACTCCAATGAGCAGTTCTTC
CATKRDSNEQFF
>TRBJ2-3|TRBV27|NA|17|TRBD2
TGTGCCAGCAGTAGGGGACTAGCGGGAGGCATGGCATATACGCAGTATTTT
CASSRGLAGGMAYTQYF
>TRBJ1-5|TRBV30|NA|12|NA
TGTGCCTGGAGCCGAACGGGTCAGCCCCAGCATTTT
CAWSRTGQPQHF
>TRBJ1-2|TRBV7-9|NA|12|TRBD1
TGTGCCAGCCTAGGGACAGCCGATGGCTACACCTTC
CASLGTADGYTF
>TRBJ1-2|TRBV12-5|NA|14|NA
TGTGCTAGTGGTTTGGGACGTCAGGTGGATGGCTACACCTTC
CASGLGRQVDGYTF
>TRBJ2-7|TRBV5-1|NA|14|TRBD1
TGCGCCAGCAGATGGAGGACAGGGGGCTACGAGCAGTACTTC
CASRWRTGGYEQYF
>TRBJ2-5|TRBV28|NA|16|NA
TGTGCCAGCGTCCGCCTATCGGACAGACGAAGAGAGACCCAGTACTTC
CASVRLSDRRRETQYF
>TRBJ2-3|TRBV7-2|NA|15|NA
TGTGCCAGCAACCCAATAGCGGTGCTCACAGATACGCAGTATTTT
CASNPIAVLTDTQYF
>TRBJ1-1|TRBV2|NA|13|NA
TGTGCCAGCAGGGCCGAAATGAACACTGAAGCTTTCTTT
CASRAEMNTEAFF